This passage covers 28 T cell receptor beta chains from one sample sequenced in a study of a mutant IDH1 vaccine in newly diagnosed glioma. What these receptors recognize is not known. The assay was immunoSEQ multiplex PCR, and TCRdb's table has in-frame clones only and misses some. The profile shows about 94,000 clones, roughly 89% of them singletons. The time point here: week 47, end of study. Topical imiquimod was applied with each vaccine dose, which held 300 ug of mutant IDH1 20-mer peptide. The source was PBMCs, collected from a glioma patient whose treatment included an IDH1 peptide vaccine. These receptors were collected from a woman aged 50 to 65 with glioma.

This chain uses TRBV2 with TRBJ1-3; D remains unclear. The V end was cut by 5 bases, the J end by 5 bases, with 7 bases between. The CDR3 spans 12 residues. Germline loops: CDR1 SNHLY, CDR2 FYNNEI. CDR3: CASSFYRNTIYF. DNA of the CDR3: TGTGCCAGCAGTTTTTATCGAAACACCATATATTTT.

This chain joins TRBV7-9 and TRBJ2-1; possible D gene TRBD2, 5 bases. Germline V CDR1 and CDR2: SEHNR, FQNEAQ (reference sequence). The CDR3 is 14 amino acids. The germline V and J ends were trimmed by 1 base and 2 bases, with 6 bases remaining between them. CDR3 loop: CASSLDGAYNEQFF. CDR3 DNA: TGTGCCAGCAGCTTAGACGGGGCCTACAATGAGCAGTTCTTC.

The V call is TRBV5-4, the J call TRBJ2-7, with 8 bases lining up with TRBD2. The V gene end was trimmed by 9 bases and the J gene end by 3 bases; junction bases not matched to a gene: 8. The germline V gene has CDR1 SGHNT and CDR2 YYREEE (reference sequence). This CDR3 region has 13 residues. CDR3 protein: CATGRGEYYEQYF. The CDR3 region has the DNA TGTGCCACCGGGAGGGGGGAGTACTACGAGCAGTACTTC.

The chain has TRBV7-9 and TRBJ2-1; no reliable D call. V was pared by 4 bases and J by 1 base, with 11 bases between. Germline CDR1 reads SEHNR; CDR2 reads FQNEAQ (reference sequence). The CDR3 has 15 amino acids. In nucleotides, the CDR3 is TGTGCCAGCAGCTCCGGGCTCGGATCCTACAATGAGCAGTTCTTC. It translates to CASSSGLGSYNEQFF.

CDR3 residues: CASSLGSGLSYEQYF. DNA of the CDR3: TGTGCCAGCAGCTTGGGAAGCGGACTCTCCTACGAGCAGTACTTC. The V and J genes are TRBV5-4 and TRBJ2-7, with D maybe TRBD2 (5 bases). CDR1 is SGHNT, CDR2 YYREEE, per germline (reference sequence). The CDR3 is made up of 15 amino acids. Trimming cost V 0 bases and J 0 bases, with 10 bases left between them.

The sample holds one count of this clone. The V and J genes are TRBV27 and TRBJ1-1; 8 bases line up with TRBD1. This CDR3 spans 13 amino acids. V lost 8 bases and J lost 4; bases outside the gene matches: 6. Per germline, CDR1 MNHEY and CDR2 SMNVEV (reference sequence). In DNA, the CDR3 is TGTGCCAGCCACAGGGGGAGCGGCACTGAAGCTTTCTTT. Its translation is CASHRGSGTEAFF.

The chain uses TRBV5-3 and TRBJ2-7; TRBD2 matches 7 bases. TRBV5-3 qualifies as an ORF whose function is uncertain. The ends lost 3 bases at V and 3 bases at J; junction bases unmatched: 6. This CDR3 region has 14 residues. The CDR3: CARSSCRTSYEQYF. The CDR3 region has the DNA TGTGCCAGAAGCTCCTGCCGGACTAGCTACGAGCAGTACTTC.

The rearrangement uses TRBV7-3 and TRBJ2-1, with TRBD2 identical over 7 bases. This CDR3 has 15 amino acids. V shed 5 bases and J 2 bases; nucleotides not matched to a gene: 6. From germline, CDR1 is SGHTA and CDR2 FQGTGA. The CDR3 coding sequence is TGTGCCAGCAGCCCTTGGGGAGGGCCCTACAATGAGCAGTTCTTC. Its translation: CASSPWGGPYNEQFF.

This chain connects TRBV6-5 to TRBJ1-4; TRBD1 matches at 7 bases. This CDR3 region has 15 residues. The V gene end was trimmed by 6 bases and the J gene end by 11 bases; junction bases not matched to a gene: 15. Germline V gene data show CDR1 as MNHEY and CDR2 as SVGAGI. In DNA, the CDR3 is TGTGCCAGCAGATTCGTTACAGGGGCCGTCGGGAAACTGTTTTTT. It is translated as CASRFVTGAVGKLFF.

The chain recombines TRBV19 with TRBJ2-3; D may be TRBD1 (6 bases). V was trimmed by 3 bases and J by 6 bases, leaving 10 bases between them. Germline V CDR1 and CDR2: LNHDA, SQIVND (reference sequence). This CDR3 is built from 13 residues. The CDR3 bases are TGTGCCAGTAGTATGGGGGCAGGGGATACGCAGTATTTT. Encoded protein: CASSMGAGDTQYF.

The chain couples TRBV5-8 to TRBJ1-1; 7 bases fit TRBD1. The CDR3 consists of 14 residues. The germline CDR1 and CDR2 sequences are SGHTS and YDEGEE. After removal of 4 bases from V and 1 base from J, the junction contained 4 bases not matched to a gene. The CDR3: CASSRRGRNTEAFF. The DNA of the CDR3 is TGTGCCAGCAGCCGGAGGGGGCGGAACACTGAAGCTTTCTTT.

DNA for the CDR3: TGTGCCAGCTCACCCGGGACCAACCAAGAGACCCAGTACTTC. Protein sequence: CASSPGTNQETQYF. The rearrangement joins TRBV18 to TRBJ2-5; TRBD1 or TRBD2 may be the D gene (5 bases each). V was cut by 3 bases and J by 0 bases, with 8 bases left in between. The CDR3 is 14 residues long. Germline loops: CDR1 KGHSH, CDR2 LQKENI.

V usage is TRBV19 and J usage is TRBJ2-1; 11 bases fit TRBD1. The CDR3 spans 15 residues. Germline V gene sequence: CDR1 LNHDA, CDR2 SQIVND (reference sequence). V gave up 7 bases and J gave up 9 bases; unmatched junction bases: 11. Written as DNA, the CDR3 is TGTGCCAGTACCAAGGACAGGGGGCGATTGCTTGAGCAGTTCTTC. Its protein product is CASTKDRGRLLEQFF.

The rearrangement uses TRBV30 and TRBJ1-4; 8 positions agree with TRBD1. The germline V gene encodes CDR1 GTSNPN and CDR2 SVGIG (reference sequence). The CDR3 covers 12 residues. V trimming: 5 bases; J trimming: 7 bases; junction bases outside the gene matches: 3. The CDR3 DNA sequence: TGTGCCTGGGGGGACAGGAGTGAAAAACTGTTTTTT. This sequence encodes CAWGDRSEKLFF.

The chain recombines TRBV5-1 with TRBJ2-5, with TRBD1 matching 10 bases. After removal of 0 bases from V and 5 bases from J, the junction contained 4 bases not matched to a gene. The CDR3 loop spans 15 amino acids. CDR1 is SGHRS, CDR2 YFSETQ, per germline. CDR3 protein: CASSLGQGAVETQYF. The CDR3 coding sequence is TGCGCCAGCAGCTTGGGACAGGGGGCGGTTGAGACCCAGTACTTC.

The V and J genes are TRBV7-1 and TRBJ2-3; no definite D call. TRBV7-1 is filed as an ORF, its function uncertain. Between the trimmed V and J ends, which lost 3 bases and 6 bases, there was a span of 10 bases. This CDR3 contains 13 residues. The CDR3 bases are TGTGCCAGCAGCTCCCCGGTAAGGGATACGCAGTATTTT. Its translation is CASSSPVRDTQYF.

This clone is a singleton in its sample. V is TRBV7-6 and J is TRBJ2-7; D is possibly TRBD1 (5 bases). The CDR3 length is 14 residues. From germline, CDR1 is SGHVS and CDR2 FNYEAQ. Deletions cut 2 bases from V and 0 bases from J, with 8 bases between. DNA of the CDR3: TGTGCCAGCAGCTTAAGGACAAACTCCTACGAGCAGTACTTC. This encodes CASSLRTNSYEQYF.

This clone was seen only once. The chain uses TRBV5-6 and TRBJ2-1, with D perhaps matching TRBD2 (5 bases). Germline V gene sequence: CDR1 SGHDT, CDR2 YYEEEE. V was shortened by 3 bases and J by 2 bases, with 12 bases between the two germline ends. The CDR3 has 15 amino acids. The CDR3 nucleotides read TGTGCCAGCAGCTCCCGGAGGTTACCCTACAATGAGCAGTTCTTC. Its protein product is CASSSRRLPYNEQFF.

V is TRBV14 and J is TRBJ2-7; the match to TRBD2 covers 13 bases. With 2 bases clipped from V and 10 bases from J, the junction kept 2 bases outside the gene matches. CDR3 length: 13 amino acids. The V gene's germline CDR1 is SGHDN and CDR2 FVKESK. CDR3 nucleotides: TGTGCCAGCAGCCAAACTAGCGGGAGGGCCCAGTACTTC. Translating it yields CASSQTSGRAQYF.

The gene calls are TRBV29-1 and TRBJ1-2, with 10 bases identical to TRBD1. The CDR3 totals 11 residues. Germline V gene data show CDR1 as SQVTM and CDR2 as ANQGSEA. V was clipped by 7 bases and J by 7 bases; unmatched bases: 3. The CDR3 DNA follows: TGCAGCGGTGGACAGGGGGGTGGCTACACCTTC. Residues: CSGGQGGGYTF.

The chain uses TRBV4-1 and TRBJ2-1; D unclear. The CDR3 consists of 15 residues. Trimming shortened V by 6 bases and J by 1 base, and 13 bases separated the two germline ends. The V gene's germline CDR1 is MGHRA and CDR2 YSYEKL. CDR3 residues: CASRNRGQSYNEQFF. The DNA of the CDR3 is TGCGCCAGCAGGAACCGCGGCCAGTCCTACAATGAGCAGTTCTTC.

This clone was detected once. The chain carries TRBV11-2 and TRBJ2-7, with 7 bases lining up with TRBD1. This CDR3 spans 13 amino acids. CDR1 and CDR2 (germline): SGHAT, FQNNGV. The ends lost 3 bases at V and 6 bases at J; junction bases unmatched: 5. The CDR3 is CASSFTGVFEQYF. DNA for the CDR3: TGTGCCAGCAGCTTCACAGGGGTTTTCGAGCAGTACTTC.

The chain joins TRBV11-2 to TRBJ2-7; 13 bases match TRBD2. Trimming cost V 3 bases and J 3 bases; bases outside gene matches: 5. The germline V gene encodes CDR1 SGHAT and CDR2 FQNNGV. There are 16 residues in the CDR3. CDR3 residues: CASSFGTSGKNYEQYF. Here the CDR3 DNA reads TGTGCCAGCAGCTTTGGGACTAGCGGGAAAAACTACGAGCAGTACTTC. Variable domain in full (rest from reference TRBV11-2 and TRBJ2-7): EAGVAQSPRYKIIEKRQSVAFWCNPISGHATLYWYQQILGQGPKLLIQFQNNGVVDDSQLPKDRFSAERLKGVDSTLKIQPAKLEDSAVYLCASSFGTSGKNYEQYFGPGTRLTVT.

The rearrangement links TRBV10-2 to TRBJ2-5; 10 bases line up with TRBD1. CDR1 is WSHSY, CDR2 SAAADI, per germline. After removal of 3 bases from V and 4 bases from J, the junction contained 5 bases not matched to a gene. This CDR3 region has 15 residues. The CDR3 here is CASSDRDRGGETQYF. Here the CDR3 DNA reads TGCGCCAGCAGTGACCGGGACAGGGGCGGAGAGACCCAGTACTTC.

The CDR3 loop is CASSFTGEVAFF. The DNA of the CDR3 is TGTGCCAGCAGCTTTACAGGGGAGGTAGCTTTCTTT. The chain combines TRBV11-2 with TRBJ1-1, with TRBD1 identical over 7 bases. Germline CDR1 reads SGHAT; CDR2 reads FQNNGV. This CDR3 has 12 residues. V lost 3 bases and J lost 10; bases outside the gene matches: 5. The complete variable domain, with remaining parts taken from reference TRBV11-2 and TRBJ1-1, reads EAGVAQSPRYKIIEKRQSVAFWCNPISGHATLYWYQQILGQGPKLLIQFQNNGVVDDSQLPKDRFSAERLKGVDSTLKIQPAKLEDSAVYLCASSFTGEVAFFGQGTRLTVV.

The V call is TRBV18, the J call TRBJ2-5, with D possibly being TRBD2 (7 bases). V was trimmed by 6 bases and J by 7 bases, leaving 18 bases between them. Per germline, CDR1 KGHSH and CDR2 LQKENI. The CDR3 extends over 14 amino acids. The CDR3 region has the DNA TGTGCCAGCTCCCAACCCGGGGGGCAGGGGACCCAGTACTTC. This gives the protein CASSQPGGQGTQYF.

V and J are TRBV5-1 and TRBJ2-5; no firm D call. TRBJ2-7 explains the end of the DNA better; the J call may be wrong. The CDR3 totals 11 residues. Germline V CDR1 and CDR2: SGHRS, YFSETQ. The DNA of the CDR3 is TGCGCCAGCAGCTTGAGGCACGAGCAGTACTTC. Its translation: CASSLRHEQYF.

This chain links TRBV7-3 with TRBJ2-1, with D tentatively TRBD1 or TRBD2 (5 bases each). The CDR3 has 15 amino acids. The V end lost 0 bases, the J end lost 4 bases, and 10 bases lay between the germline ends. Germline CDR1 SGHTA, CDR2 FQGTGA. CDR3 nucleotide sequence: TGTGCCAGCAGCTTAACACCGGGACCTTACAATGAGCAGTTCTTC. This encodes CASSLTPGPYNEQFF.